Listed here is a single T cell receptor beta chain. Its antigen is not identified. The data are from a study of cytomegalovirus exposure and HLA in healthy donors. Germline trimming cut 1 base from V and 3 bases from J; bases unmatched to any gene: 7. This CDR3 has 16 residues. Germline V gene data show CDR1 as MGHRA and CDR2 as YSYEKL. The PCR employed 60 Vbeta primers together with 13 Jbeta primers. Study processing details: Unique TCR beta chains totaled around 86 million in a later count, with around 12 million of them shared. Clones were sequenced by immunoSEQ multiplex PCR, and TCRdb holds only the in-frame ones, with some missing. That table supplies the V and J calls and clone size; D and trimming were determined from the DNA. This table has 150,000 or so clones, over 65% appearing once. Study results and limitations: In a later analysis, DRB1 alleles had the most associated TCRs; HLA-C alleles the fewest. Researchers reported in a later analysis that common viral pathogens appeared linked to several top clusters.

The chain has TRBV4-1 and TRBJ2-7; 9 bases fit TRBD2. The origin of this receptor is a man aged 40-49 years in good health and CMV-seropositive. Sequencing was done on a sample of PBMCs. CDR3 region: CASSQAVSGRLYEQYF. In DNA, the CDR3 is TGCGCCAGCAGCCAAGCGGTCAGCGGGAGGCTCTACGAGCAGTACTTC.